The 19 T cell receptor beta chains in this list originate from one sample, sequenced in a study of neoadjuvant anti-PD-1 for oral cavity cancer. Clones were read by immunoSEQ multiplex PCR, and TCRdb kept only the in-frame ones, dropping some. The sample holds 15,000 to 20,000 clones, roughly 70% seen once. The source material was PBMCs, sampled before nivolumab (anti-PD-1) treatment. These receptors all come from a person aged 40 to 85 with oral cavity squamous cell carcinoma.

This chain uses TRBV27 with TRBJ1-2; D gene uncertain. Looked up from germline, CDR1 is MNHEY and CDR2 is SMNVEV (reference sequence). Trimming took 7 bases from V and 5 from J, leaving 11 bases between them. This CDR3 is 12 amino acids long. The CDR3 nucleotides read TGTGCCAGCATGGGGTCATCTTATGGCTACACCTTC. This encodes CASMGSSYGYTF.

This chain uses TRBV29-1 with TRBJ2-2; 8 bases match TRBD1. This CDR3 is built from 14 residues. Unmatched junction bases numbered 6, after V lost 6 bases and J lost 3 bases. In germline, CDR1 is SQVTM, CDR2 ANQGSEA. The CDR3 spells CSVGTGLDTGELFF. CDR3 DNA sequence: TGCAGCGTGGGGACAGGTTTAGACACCGGGGAGCTGTTTTTT.

The rearrangement uses TRBV5-4 and TRBJ2-5; TRBD1 agrees at 7 bases. Looked up from germline, CDR1 is SGHNT and CDR2 is YYREEE (reference sequence). CDR3 length: 14 residues. With 0 bases clipped from V and 5 bases from J, the junction kept 4 bases outside the gene matches. The CDR3: CASSLDRGDETQYF. DNA for the CDR3: TGTGCCAGCAGCTTGGACAGGGGTGACGAGACCCAGTACTTC.

This sequence joins TRBV27 and TRBJ2-7; a weak D match, TRBD2 (6 bases). CDR1 is MNHEY, CDR2 SMNVEV, per germline (reference sequence). The CDR3 extends over 15 amino acids. V lost 5 bases and J lost 2, with 16 bases in between. The CDR3, as DNA: TGTGCCAGCAGTGCCATAGCAGGGACTCCCTACGAGCAGTACTTC. Protein sequence: CASSAIAGTPYEQYF.

The rearrangement uses TRBV5-4 and TRBJ2-5; 8 nucleotides align to TRBD1. CDR3 length: 14 amino acids. Germline V CDR1 and CDR2: SGHNT, YYREEE (reference sequence). With 4 bases clipped from V and 4 bases from J, the junction kept 6 bases outside the gene matches. In DNA, the CDR3 is TGTGCCAGCAGCCGCTCAGGGGGCGGAGAGACCCAGTACTTC. Encoded protein: CASSRSGGGETQYF.

This clone was found a few times. J is TRBJ1-1 and V is TRBV29-1; D might be TRBD1 (5 bases). The CDR3 runs to 13 residues. The germline V gene has CDR1 SQVTM and CDR2 ANQGSEA. V shed 5 bases and J shed 0 bases, with 10 bases lying between them. CDR3 amino acids: CSVSGNMNTEAFF. The CDR3 DNA follows: TGCAGCGTTTCAGGGAACATGAACACTGAAGCTTTCTTT.

The chain uses TRBV5-1 and TRBJ1-1; 7 bases map to TRBD1. Germline CDR1 SGHRS, CDR2 YFSETQ. The ends lost 0 bases at V and 1 base at J; junction bases unmatched: 6. The CDR3 runs to 16 residues. This CDR3 reads CASSLAGTAPNTEAFF. CDR3 coding DNA: TGCGCCAGCAGCTTGGCCGGGACAGCTCCGAACACTGAAGCTTTCTTT.

V gene TRBV19 combines with J gene TRBJ2-1; tentatively, D is TRBD1 or TRBD2 (6 bases each). Trimming cost V 2 bases and J 9 bases, with 20 bases left between them. Germline CDR1 is LNHDA and CDR2 is SQIVND (reference sequence). The CDR3 spans 16 residues. In DNA, the CDR3 is TGTGCCAGTAGTATATCTCTTACTAGAGGGGGGAGTGAGCAGTTCTTC. Encoded protein: CASSISLTRGGSEQFF.

V usage is TRBV13 and J usage is TRBJ1-2, with TRBD1 matching over 8 bases. V was pared by 8 bases and J by 2 bases, with 7 bases of the junction left unmatched. The germline gives CDR1 PRHDT, CDR2 FYEKMQ (reference sequence). This CDR3 region has 14 residues. The CDR3 reads CASSVNRGNYGYTF. CDR3 bases: TGTGCCAGCTCGGTCAACAGGGGGAACTATGGCTACACCTTC. Looking up the rest from reference TRBV13 and TRBJ1-2 gives the full variable domain: AAGVIQSPRHLIKEKRETATLKCYPIPRHDTVYWYQQGPGQDPQFLISFYEKMQSDKGSIPDRFSAQQFSDYHSELNMSSLELGDSALYFCASSVNRGNYGYTFGSGTRLTVV.

This clone was seen only a few times. V usage is TRBV4-1 and J usage is TRBJ1-1, with 9 bases lining up with TRBD1. J lost 6 bases, V lost 2 bases, and 10 bases had no gene match. Germline-derived CDR1 and CDR2 are MGHRA and YSYEKL. CDR3 length: 16 residues. CDR3 sequence: CASSQSSGTGSPEAFF. Here the CDR3 DNA reads TGCGCCAGCAGCCAAAGCTCCGGGACAGGGTCCCCTGAAGCTTTCTTT.

This chain links TRBV7-3 with TRBJ2-2, with D hard to call. The V gene lost 5 bases and the J gene lost 0 bases, with 7 bases spanning the gap. The CDR3 covers 14 residues. In germline, CDR1 is SGHTA, CDR2 FQGTGA. CDR3 nucleotide sequence: TGTGCCAGCAGCATGAACGCGAACACCGGGGAGCTGTTTTTT. Translated: CASSMNANTGELFF.

J is TRBJ1-2 and V is TRBV7-2; the D is unclear. Germline lookup yields CDR1 SGHTA and CDR2 FQGNSA. V lost 5 bases and J lost 1, with 8 bases in between. The CDR3 spans 13 residues. The chain's CDR3 is CASSLGGNYGYTF. CDR3 DNA: TGTGCCAGCAGCCTCGGAGGTAACTATGGCTACACCTTC.

The genes are TRBV7-8 and TRBJ2-7; 10 bases are a match to TRBD1. The CDR3 is 16 residues long. J was trimmed by 6 bases and V by 2 bases; bases with no gene match: 10. From germline, CDR1 is SGHVS and CDR2 FQNEAQ. DNA for the CDR3: TGTGCCAGCAGCTTAAGAGACAGGGGGCCCCCCTCCGAGCAGTACTTC. As protein: CASSLRDRGPPSEQYF.

The chain couples TRBV28 to TRBJ2-3; 9 bases are a match to TRBD1. The germline gives CDR1 MDHEN, CDR2 SYDVKM. V lost 2 bases and J lost 6; bases outside the gene matches: 9. This CDR3 comprises 16 residues. The CDR3 bases are TGTGCCAGCAGTTTACTCCGGGACAGGGTTGGGGATACGCAGTATTTT. Translating it yields CASSLLRDRVGDTQYF.

The sample holds a few counts of this clone. The chain uses TRBV11-2 and TRBJ1-2; TRBD1 matches at 8 bases. V dropped 5 bases and J dropped 5; count of bases not matched to a gene: 10. Germline loops: CDR1 SGHAT, CDR2 FQNNGV. The CDR3 runs 15 residues. The CDR3 nucleotides are TGTGCCAGCAGCCCAGATTCCGGGACAGGTTATGGCTACACCTTC. Translation: CASSPDSGTGYGYTF.

V gene TRBV5-7 combines with J gene TRBJ1-2; 9 nucleotides match TRBD1. TRBV5-7 is assigned to the ORF class and has an uncertain function. V was pared by 4 bases and J by 8 bases, with 9 bases of the junction left unmatched. The length of the CDR3 is 14 residues. The CDR3 coding sequence is TGTGCCAGCAGCCCGGGACAGGGAGCGGGGGGCTACACCTTC. As protein: CASSPGQGAGGYTF.

The chain links TRBV5-1 to TRBJ1-4; D not resolved. The length of the CDR3 is 14 residues. Between the trimmed V and J ends, which lost 4 bases and 4 bases, there was a span of 11 bases. CDR1 and CDR2 (germline): SGHRS, YFSETQ. CDR3 sequence reads: CASSGNGINEKLFF. The CDR3 DNA is TGCGCCAGCAGCGGGAACGGGATTAATGAAAAACTGTTTTTT.

The chain recombines TRBV2 with TRBJ1-1; tentative D call: TRBD1 (6 bases). Germline V lookup: CDR1 SNHLY, CDR2 FYNNEI. The CDR3 loop spans 14 amino acids. The V and J ends lost 2 bases and 7 bases respectively, with 14 bases between them. The CDR3 DNA sequence: TGTGCCAGCAGTGAATTAAACAGGGTAGGTGAAGCTTTCTTT. Translated, it gives CASSELNRVGEAFF.

The table lists this clone with a count of one. The chain has TRBV7-2 and TRBJ2-7; the D gene is possibly TRBD1 (6 bases). In germline, CDR1 is SGHTA, CDR2 FQGNSA. CDR3 length equals 13 residues. V lost 6 bases and J 4 bases, leaving 13 bases between the germline ends. The CDR3 reads CASSPDRQYEQYF. CDR3 bases: TGTGCCAGCAGTCCAGACAGGCAGTACGAGCAGTACTTC.